This TCR beta chain was obtained from a study of blood T cell repertoires in COVID-19. Study in general: The United States, Italy and Spain were the sources of the acute and convalescent COVID-19 samples. T cells, B-cell-depleted T cells, or PBMCs supplied cDNA or gDNA.

CDR3 length: 15 residues. The germline gives CDR1 LNHDA, CDR2 SQIVND (reference sequence). V gave up 11 bases and J gave up 0 bases, with 18 bases separating them. Original handling: Reference gene primer amplification gave nucleated cell count estimates. Measured with immunoSEQ multiplex PCR; TCRdb has only the in-frame clones, and not every one. V, J and clone size were drawn from that table, and D and trimming were deduced from the DNA. The sample has tens of thousands of clones; roughly 90% are singletons. This clone has just a few counts. The sequenced material came from peripheral blood. The TCR comes from an elderly woman with active or convalescent COVID-19. This chain links TRBV19 with TRBJ2-3, with D possibly matching TRBD1 (5 bases). The CDR3 spells CASNRRGQSTDTQYF. The CDR3 DNA sequence: TGTGCCTCGAACAGGAGAGGACAAAGCACAGATACGCAGTATTTT. Supplemented by reference TRBV19 and TRBJ2-3, the full variable domain reads DGGITQSPKYLFRKEGQNVTLSCEQNLNHDAMYWYRQDPGQGLRLIYYSQIVNDFQKGDIAEGYSVSREKKESFPLTVTSAQKNPTAFYLCASNRRGQSTDTQYFGPGTRLTVL.